The entry that follows covers one T cell receptor beta chain sequence. There are many counts of this clonotype. The antigen this receptor binds is unknown. No base quality information exists; no much larger clone differs at one position. This sample was taken from a study of regulatory T cells in long-lasting Graves disease (dated by TCRdb to 2020 to 2022). Study-wide context: Newly diagnosed Graves' disease patients had taken antithyroid drugs for less than 3 months. Peripheral blood TCR sequencing and RNA sequencing compared persistent Graves' disease patients with newly diagnosed Graves' disease patients. The study was registered as a clinical trial and conducted in China. A total of about 35 samples underwent TCR sequencing, from some 13 patients with persistent Graves' disease and some 20 patients with newly diagnosed Graves' disease.

Counted from cysteine to phenylalanine, this CDR3 has 15 amino acids. Only CDR3 DNA remains: 45 bases, in frame from the first base. Looking up the germline V gene (reference sequence) yields CDR1 LNHNV and CDR2 YYDKDF. Ends trimmed: V by 5 bases, J by 5 bases; bases unmatched to a gene: 3. Library creation used multiplex PCR. Sequencing took place on an Illumina HiSeq 4000. CDR3 regions were amplified by Arm-PCR with iRepertoire HTBI primers to construct TCR beta libraries. Before sequencing, the PCR products underwent gel purification. From the authors' description of their analysis: A total of some 65 TRBV and 14 TRBJ segments were identified across samples and were used for gene usage analysis of CDR3 amino acid clonotypes. COPE and FqMerger were used to merge the filtered high-quality paired reads into contigs. BLAST was used to align contigs to the IMGT TRBV, TRBD and TRBJ reference genes, and CDR3 was defined following IMGT. Highly expanded clones were defined as clonotypes with a frequency above 0.1%. Shannon entropy was used to measure repertoire diversity, and the Gini coefficient was used to measure V-J evenness. Public clonotypes were defined as clonotypes shared by more than one individual. The raw public reads went through TCRdb reprocessing: fastp at Q25, MiXCR clone calling, in-frame beta chains kept. All rows with the same CDR3 protein become a single entry with the most common DNA and genes. For this entry, the V and J calls and clone size follow TCRdb and not the study's own pipeline. Counted in this sample were 540,000 or so distinct CDR3 sequences; 13% of them appeared once. The ten top clones hold roughly 10% of the sample.

The sample's time point label, decoded: newly diagnosed GD, antithyroid drugs for less than 3 months. For both TCR sequencing and RNA sequencing, RNA was extracted from PBMCs using TRIzol. The diagnosis of Graves' disease followed American Thyroid Association guidelines. Recruitment of patients was carried out at an endocrinology department in Xi'an, China. Each patient gave about 10 milliliters of peripheral blood, collected in an EDTA anticoagulant tube. Ficoll Paque Plus density gradient separation was used to isolate PBMCs, and no additional T cell sorting was done. RNA quality was checked with an Agilent 2100 Bioanalyzer and agarose gel, and concentration with a NanoDrop 2000. On the study overall, not on this receptor specifically: Patients with persistent disease shared more public clonotypes (about 3,000) than newly diagnosed patients did (966). The study examined only peripheral blood because the primary lesion, thyroid tissue, could not be accessed. TRBV28, TRBJ1-2 and TRBJ2-5 were preferentially used in persistent disease, while TRBV20-1 and TRBJ2-1 were favored in newly diagnosed disease. Compared with newly diagnosed patients, patients with persistent Graves' disease had lower TCR Shannon entropy and fewer highly expanded clones, which suggests clonal expansion. The small sample size was acknowledged by the authors as a limitation that may reduce accuracy. Sequencing and analysis were restricted to the TCR beta chain.

These data also featured in a second study, about T cells in Graves' hyperthyroidism and ophthalmopathy. As the second paper documents: A patient counted as having stable Graves' hyperthyroidism if no progression to ophthalmopathy occurred over 18 months of follow-up. Hyperthyroidism patients were aged 18 to 65 years and newly diagnosed, with disease duration of less than 2 months. Any patient with an uncontrolled infection, another autoimmune disease, pregnancy or lactation was excluded. Clinical symptoms, serum thyroxine and TRAb, thyroid ultrasound, and orbital computed tomography formed the basis for the diagnoses. The first round of RT-PCR for the TCR CDR3 was performed with the HTBI primer set and the Qiagen OneStep RT-PCR kit. Most expanded thyroid clonotypes (frequency above 0.001) were also found in blood, which suggests that blood repertoires may mirror thyroid immune responses. In cross-validation, a model built on a 13 V-J signature told ophthalmopathy apart from stable hyperthyroidism with over 85% sensitivity and 81% to 82% specificity, and in testing the same model reached 80%/75%. During validation, the model predicted progression to ophthalmopathy a median of approximately 6 months ahead of onset, with approximately 70% sensitivity and 72% to 80% specificity. To identify distinguishing TCR V-J signatures, a discovery cohort of about 100 patients was used, comprising some 45 with Graves' ophthalmopathy and approximately 57 with stable Graves' hyperthyroidism. An independent validation cohort of 18 to 20 hyperthyroidism patients and approximately 15 patients who later progressed to ophthalmopathy tested prospective prediction of ophthalmopathy. The 95 to 100 discovery patients were randomly divided into training and test sets at a 7:3 ratio. In addition, the study compared T-cell repertoires in thyroid tissue and in blood from several Graves' hyperthyroidism patients. After blood sampling, hyperthyroidism patients were treated with methimazole at a starting dose of 30 mg daily, and ophthalmopathy patients were treated with high-dose intravenous methylprednisolone. The libraries were constructed in a second round of multiplex PCR and then size-selected and purified. Paired-end sequencing of the libraries was performed with 100 bp reads on an Illumina HiSeq2000. SOAPnuke was used to process the raw data, throwing out any read that contained adapters or uncalled bases, had a mean Phred below 15, or lacked an exact constant-primer or identifier match. COPE v1.2.5 was used to merge high-quality paired reads, and clonotypes were defined as unique nucleotide sequences. MiTCR v1.1 was used to align the clonotypes against IMGT TRBV, TRBD and TRBJ reference segments. The analysis included only V-J combinations with a frequency above 0.0001, which together covered 99% to 99.2% of the repertoires. The TCS score was defined as F50 (clonal expansion) divided by E x V (chaos), with BLOSUM62-based TCRdist calculated between CDR3 peptides within each V-J. Welch's t-statistics and random forest reduced roughly 540 V-J features to about 13, which were used in a naive Bayes classifier (R e1071). No statistical method was used to fix the sample size in advance, and group allocation was not hidden from the investigators. The paper describes TCR Vbeta CDR3 sequencing of about 140 peripheral blood samples, made up of roughly 40 ophthalmopathy patients, some 80 hyperthyroidism patients and 17 progressor patients.

This specimen consisted of peripheral blood mononuclear cells (PBMCs), obtained at new diagnosis, from a patient treated with antithyroid drugs. The clonotype comes from a man between 25 and 39 years old with Graves disease. Donor details come from another sample of the same person, matched by shared clones. The sequence joins TRBV15 to TRBJ2-1; 13 central nucleotides agree with TRBD2. The DNA is TGTGCCACCAGCGGAACTAGCGGGAGGGACAATGAGCAGTTCTTC. Translation gives CATSGTSGRDNEQFF.